This note documents a single TCR beta chain sequence. Assay: immunoSEQ multiplex PCR; the TCRdb copy retains only in-frame clones and omits some. The repertoire holds 100,000 to 150,000 clones, with about 96% as singletons. This sample was taken from a study of cytomegalovirus exposure and HLA in healthy donors. Background on the study: The 120 or so validation repertoires, a later analysis reported, used the same platform as the 666 first-cohort repertoires.

The CDR3 sequence is 15 residues long. The germline V gene has CDR1 SNHLY and CDR2 FYNNEI. This sequence originates from a man younger than 35 in good health and CMV-seronegative. The chain recombines TRBV2 with TRBJ2-5; TRBD1 matches 10 bases. The J call is in doubt because the DNA end fits TRBJ2-7 better. The source material was PBMCs. The CDR3 DNA is TGTGCCAGCAGTGAACCGACAGGGGGCAACTACGAGCAGTACTTC. Protein: CASSEPTGGNYEQYF.